The T cell receptor beta chain under discussion was sequenced for a study of post-analysis software for immune sequencing data. General study points: Four or five TRBV segments, TRBV5-6, TRBV5-1 and TRBV20-1 among them, were found more frequent in patients than controls.

Deletions cut 2 bases from V and 5 bases from J, with 11 bases between. The V gene's germline CDR1 is SGHRS and CDR2 YFSETQ. The CDR3 runs 14 residues. Presence of unique molecular identifiers characterized the TCR beta cDNA libraries. TCRdb fed the PCR reads into MiXCR, producing one record per CDR3 protein. The profile shows more than 500,000 distinct CDR3 sequences, around a third of them singletons. A remark on this clonotype: Antigen unknown.

The sequence was collected from a girl aged 2-17 years with multiple sclerosis. The specimen was blood. J is TRBJ1-5 and V is TRBV5-1, with D maybe TRBD1 (6 bases). CDR3 amino acids: CASSFGGRDQPQHF. The CDR3 nucleotides are TGCGCCAGCAGCTTCGGGGGGCGAGATCAGCCCCAGCATTTT. Looking up the rest from reference TRBV5-1 and TRBJ1-5 gives the full variable domain: KAGVTQTPRYLIKTRGQQVTLSCSPISGHRSVSWYQQTPGQGLQFLFEYFSETQRNKGNFPGRFSGRQFSNSRSEMNVSTLELGDSALYLCASSFGGRDQPQHFGDGTRLSIL.